This T cell receptor (beta chain) appears in the sequencing data of a study of T cells after yellow fever vaccination. The wider study: Preparation used SMART-Seq v4 Ultra Low Input for the low-cell-number fractions. Notes on the study in general: In FACS-sorted repertoires, abundant clonotypes from the bulk population could appear as contaminants. Some clonotypes were seen in both the CD4 and the CD8 compartments. These made up a small share and likely arose from convergent recombination.

Worth noting for this clonotype: Its antigen is currently unknown.

This CDR3 is 12 amino acids long. Germline V gene data show CDR1 as LNHDA and CDR2 as SQIVND (reference sequence). V gave up 5 bases and J gave up 4 bases, with 8 bases separating them. UMIs were added to TCR cDNA along with a universal primer site when it was made by 5'RACE template switching. TCRdb called the 5' RACE reads again in MiXCR, with one record for every CDR3 protein. Counted here are under 150,000 distinct CDR3 sequences, roughly 15% occurring once; the ten biggest clones make up roughly 44%. The chain couples TRBV19 to TRBJ1-1; the D is unclear. The sequencing here drew on CD8+ T cells sorted from PBMCs, taken 5 days after the yellow fever booster vaccination. The TCR was taken from a young man who received the YFV17D yellow fever vaccine. CDR3 residues: CASSFGATEAFF. The CDR3 DNA reads as TGTGCCAGTAGTTTTGGAGCCACTGAAGCTTTCTTT.